This is a list of T cell receptor beta chains from one sample in a study of identifying expanded T cells in peripheral blood. Measured with immunoSEQ multiplex PCR; TCRdb has only the in-frame clones, and not every one. The top ten hold about 8% of the sample, which has around 130,000 clones, approximately 86% seen once. The sample was blood. The origin of the receptors is a person aged 18 to 75 in good health. Each CDR3 is given with its conserved first and last residue.

15	TRBV11-3	TRBJ2-7	CASSLAAGASYEQYF
13	TRBV25-1	TRBJ2-3	CASSELGKNTQYF
14	TRBV15	TRBJ2-5	CATSRSQGPETQYF
20	TRBV4-2	TRBJ2-1	CASSQDYILVGQGAYNEQFF
13	TRBV19	TRBJ2-5	CAKMGGVGETQYF
17	TRBV7-2	TRBJ1-1	CASSLEGVGGSGAEAFF
13	TRBV2	TRBJ2-2	CASSVLPTGELFF
16	TRBV2	TRBJ1-5	CASSEIQGAGNQPQHF
14	TRBV7-9	TRBJ1-2	CASSFQPRGRGYTF
16	TRBV18	TRBJ1-2	CASSLTGDRAGYGYTF
13	TRBV7-9	TRBJ2-7	CASSYTQGGEQYF
18	TRBV18	TRBJ2-1	CASSPSGGALNPLNEQFF
16	TRBV5-1	TRBJ1-1	CASSLAWPGTNTEAFF
17	TRBV9	TRBJ2-3	CASSESLLAGAADTQYF